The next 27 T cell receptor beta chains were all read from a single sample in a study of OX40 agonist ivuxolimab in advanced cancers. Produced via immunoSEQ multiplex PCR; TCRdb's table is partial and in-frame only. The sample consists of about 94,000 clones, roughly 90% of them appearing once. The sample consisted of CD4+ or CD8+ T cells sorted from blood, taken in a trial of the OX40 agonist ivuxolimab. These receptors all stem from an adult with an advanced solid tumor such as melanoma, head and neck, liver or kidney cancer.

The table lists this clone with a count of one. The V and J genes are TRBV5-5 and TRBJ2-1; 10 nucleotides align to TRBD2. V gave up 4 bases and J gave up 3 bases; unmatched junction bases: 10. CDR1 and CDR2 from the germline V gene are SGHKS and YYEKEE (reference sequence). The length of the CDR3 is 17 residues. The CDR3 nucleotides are TGTGCCAGCAGCCGTAGCGGGGGGCGATCCTACTACAATGAGCAGTTCTTC. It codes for CASSRSGGRSYYNEQFF. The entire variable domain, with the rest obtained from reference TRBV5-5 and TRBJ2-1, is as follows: DAGVTQSPTHLIKTRGQQVTLRCSPISGHKSVSWYQQVLGQGPQFIFQYYEKEERGRGNFPDRFSARQFPNYSSELNVNALLLGDSALYLCASSRSGGRSYYNEQFFGPGTRLTVL.

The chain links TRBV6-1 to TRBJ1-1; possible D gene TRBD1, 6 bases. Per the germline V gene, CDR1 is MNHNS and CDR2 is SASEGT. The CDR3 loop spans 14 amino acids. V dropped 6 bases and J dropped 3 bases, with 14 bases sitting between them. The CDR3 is CASREGHWDTEAFF. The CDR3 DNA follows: TGTGCCAGCAGGGAGGGACATTGGGACACTGAAGCTTTCTTT.

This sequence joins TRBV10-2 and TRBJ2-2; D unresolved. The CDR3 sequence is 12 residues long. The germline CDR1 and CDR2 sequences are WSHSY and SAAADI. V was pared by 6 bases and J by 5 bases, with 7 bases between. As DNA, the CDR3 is TGCGCCAGCAGACTATATACCGGGGAGCTGTTTTTT. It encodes CASRLYTGELFF.

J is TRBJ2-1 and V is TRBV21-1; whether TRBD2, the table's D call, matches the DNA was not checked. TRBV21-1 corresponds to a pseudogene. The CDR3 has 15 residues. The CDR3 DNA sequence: TGTGCCAGCAGCAAAGGGAGGGTCCCCTACAATGAGCAGTTCTTC. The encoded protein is CASSKGRVPYNEQFF.

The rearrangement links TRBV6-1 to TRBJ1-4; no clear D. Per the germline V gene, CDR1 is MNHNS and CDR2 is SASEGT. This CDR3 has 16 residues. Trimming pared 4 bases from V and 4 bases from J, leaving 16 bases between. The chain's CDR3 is CASSVKIGRSNEKLFF. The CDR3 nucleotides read TGTGCCAGCAGTGTGAAGATAGGGAGGAGTAATGAAAAACTGTTTTTT.

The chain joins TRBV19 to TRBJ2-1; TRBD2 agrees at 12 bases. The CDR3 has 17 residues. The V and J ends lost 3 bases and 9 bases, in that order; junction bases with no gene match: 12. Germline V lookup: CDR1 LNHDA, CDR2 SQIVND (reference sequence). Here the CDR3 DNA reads TGTGCCAGTAGTATGAAGTTTCGACTAGCGGGGGTGAGTGAGCAGTTCTTC. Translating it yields CASSMKFRLAGVSEQFF.

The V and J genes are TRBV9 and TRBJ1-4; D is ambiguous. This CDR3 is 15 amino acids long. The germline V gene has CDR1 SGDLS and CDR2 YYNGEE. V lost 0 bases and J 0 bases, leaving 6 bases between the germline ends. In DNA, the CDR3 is TGTGCCAGCAGCGTAGGGGGTGCAACTAATGAAAAACTGTTTTTT. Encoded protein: CASSVGGATNEKLFF.

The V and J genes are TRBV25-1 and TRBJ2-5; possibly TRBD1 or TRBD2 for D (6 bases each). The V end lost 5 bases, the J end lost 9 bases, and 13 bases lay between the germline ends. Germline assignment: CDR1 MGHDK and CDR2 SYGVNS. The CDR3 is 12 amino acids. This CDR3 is CASSPKGEAQYF. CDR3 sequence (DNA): TGTGCCAGCAGTCCGAAGGGGGAGGCCCAGTACTTC.

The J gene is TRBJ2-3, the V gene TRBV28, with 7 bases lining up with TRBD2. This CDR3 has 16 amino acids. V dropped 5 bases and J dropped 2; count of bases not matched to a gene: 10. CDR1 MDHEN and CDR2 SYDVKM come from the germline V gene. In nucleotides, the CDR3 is TGTGCCAGCAGTCCCCCTAGCGGCCGGGCCACAGATACGCAGTATTTT. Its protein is CASSPPSGRATDTQYF.

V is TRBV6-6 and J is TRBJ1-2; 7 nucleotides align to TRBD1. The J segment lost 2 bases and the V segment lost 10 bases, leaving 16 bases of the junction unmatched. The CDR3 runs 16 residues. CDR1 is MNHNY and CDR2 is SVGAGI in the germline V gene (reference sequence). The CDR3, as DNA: TGTGCCACCGAGACCCAAACAGGGGAGGGGAACTATGGCTACACCTTC. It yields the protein CATETQTGEGNYGYTF.

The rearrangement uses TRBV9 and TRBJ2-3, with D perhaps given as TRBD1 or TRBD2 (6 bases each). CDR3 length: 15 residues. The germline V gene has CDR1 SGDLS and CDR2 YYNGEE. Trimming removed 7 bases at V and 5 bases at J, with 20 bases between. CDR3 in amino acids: CASSPRWGARDTQYF. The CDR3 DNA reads TGTGCCAGCTCCCCTCGTTGGGGGGCAAGAGATACGCAGTATTTT.

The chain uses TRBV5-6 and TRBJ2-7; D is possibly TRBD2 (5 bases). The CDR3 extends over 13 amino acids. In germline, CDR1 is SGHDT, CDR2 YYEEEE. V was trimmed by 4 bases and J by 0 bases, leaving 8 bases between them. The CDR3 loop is CASSRGSSYEQYF. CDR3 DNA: TGTGCCAGCAGCCGAGGGTCCTCCTACGAGCAGTACTTC.

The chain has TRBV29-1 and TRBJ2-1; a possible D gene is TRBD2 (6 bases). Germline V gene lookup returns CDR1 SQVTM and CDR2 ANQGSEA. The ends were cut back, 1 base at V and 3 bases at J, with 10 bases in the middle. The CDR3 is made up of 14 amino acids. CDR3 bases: TGCAGCGTTGAAGCTCGGGGACTCTACAATGAGCAGTTCTTC. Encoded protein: CSVEARGLYNEQFF.

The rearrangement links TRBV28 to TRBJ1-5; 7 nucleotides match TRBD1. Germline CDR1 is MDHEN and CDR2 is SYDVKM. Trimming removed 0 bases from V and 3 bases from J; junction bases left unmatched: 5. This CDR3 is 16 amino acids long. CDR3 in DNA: TGTGCCAGCAGTTTATGGGCAGGGGGAAACAATCAGCCCCAGCATTTT. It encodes CASSLWAGGNNQPQHF.

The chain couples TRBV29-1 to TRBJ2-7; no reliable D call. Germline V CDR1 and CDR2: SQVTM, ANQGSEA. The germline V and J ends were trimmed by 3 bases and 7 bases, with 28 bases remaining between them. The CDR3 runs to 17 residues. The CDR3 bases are TGCAGCGTTGATCCGGTTTACGAGCCCAGCTCCGTGCGGGAGCAGTACTTC. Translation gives CSVDPVYEPSSVREQYF.

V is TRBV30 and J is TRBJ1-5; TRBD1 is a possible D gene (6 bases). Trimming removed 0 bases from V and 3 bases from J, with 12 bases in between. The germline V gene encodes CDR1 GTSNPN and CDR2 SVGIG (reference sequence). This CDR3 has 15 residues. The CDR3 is CAWSVRGPYNQPQHF. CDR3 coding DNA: TGTGCCTGGAGTGTACGGGGGCCGTACAATCAGCCCCAGCATTTT.

DNA for the CDR3: TGTGCCAGCAGTTTAGGGGAAACCACTGAAGCTTTCTTT. It encodes CASSLGETTEAFF. J is TRBJ1-1 and V is TRBV27; D uncertain. CDR3 length: 13 residues. The V end lost 2 bases, the J end lost 4 bases, and 8 bases lay between the germline ends. Germline V gene sequence: CDR1 MNHEY, CDR2 SMNVEV (reference sequence).

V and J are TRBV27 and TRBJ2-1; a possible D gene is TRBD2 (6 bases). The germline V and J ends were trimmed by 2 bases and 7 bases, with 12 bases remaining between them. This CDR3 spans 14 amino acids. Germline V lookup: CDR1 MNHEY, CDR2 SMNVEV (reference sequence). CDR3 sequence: CASSLGGLYNEQFF. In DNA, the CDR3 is TGTGCCAGCAGTTTAGGGGGACTTTATAATGAGCAGTTCTTC.

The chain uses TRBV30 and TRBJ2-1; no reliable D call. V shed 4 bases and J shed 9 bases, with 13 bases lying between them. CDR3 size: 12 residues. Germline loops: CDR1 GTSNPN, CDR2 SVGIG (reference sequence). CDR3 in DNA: TGTGCCTGGACGGGTCCAGGATCTGAGCAGTTCTTC. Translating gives CAWTGPGSEQFF.

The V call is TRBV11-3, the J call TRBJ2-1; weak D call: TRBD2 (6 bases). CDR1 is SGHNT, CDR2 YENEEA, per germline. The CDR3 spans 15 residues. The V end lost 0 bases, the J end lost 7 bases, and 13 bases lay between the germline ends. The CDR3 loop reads CASSLDSSEGNEQFF. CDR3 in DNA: TGTGCCAGCAGCTTAGATTCTTCGGAGGGAAATGAGCAGTTCTTC.

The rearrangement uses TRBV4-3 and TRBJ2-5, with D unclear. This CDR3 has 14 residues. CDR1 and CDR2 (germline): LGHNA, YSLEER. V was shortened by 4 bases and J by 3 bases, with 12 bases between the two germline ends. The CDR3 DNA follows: TGCGCCAGCAGCCCCGGCAGCCCTGAAGAGACCCAGTACTTC. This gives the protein CASSPGSPEETQYF.

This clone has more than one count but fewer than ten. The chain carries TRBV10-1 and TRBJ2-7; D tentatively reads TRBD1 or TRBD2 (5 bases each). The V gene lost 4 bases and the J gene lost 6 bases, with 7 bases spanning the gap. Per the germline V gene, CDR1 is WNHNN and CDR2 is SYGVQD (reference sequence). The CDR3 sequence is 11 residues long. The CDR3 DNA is TGCGCCAGCAGTGCAGGGAGCGAGCAGTACTTC. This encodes CASSAGSEQYF.

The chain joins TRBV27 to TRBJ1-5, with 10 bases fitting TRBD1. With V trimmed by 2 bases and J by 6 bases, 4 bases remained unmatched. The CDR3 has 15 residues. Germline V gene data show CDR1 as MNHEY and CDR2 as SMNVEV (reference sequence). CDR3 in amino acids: CASSLRQGAFQPQHF. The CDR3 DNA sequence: TGTGCCAGCAGTTTAAGACAGGGGGCTTTTCAGCCCCAGCATTTT.

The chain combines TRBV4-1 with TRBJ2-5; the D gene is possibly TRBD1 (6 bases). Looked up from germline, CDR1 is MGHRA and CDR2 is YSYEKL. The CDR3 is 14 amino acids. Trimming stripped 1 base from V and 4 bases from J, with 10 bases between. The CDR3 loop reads CASSQVQGGETQYF. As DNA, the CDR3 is TGCGCCAGCAGCCAAGTACAGGGTGGAGAGACCCAGTACTTC.

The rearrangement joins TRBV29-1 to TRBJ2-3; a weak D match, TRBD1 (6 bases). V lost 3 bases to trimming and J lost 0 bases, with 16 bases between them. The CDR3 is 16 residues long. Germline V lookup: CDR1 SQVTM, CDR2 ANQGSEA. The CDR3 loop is CSVDQRRDTSTDTQYF. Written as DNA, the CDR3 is TGCAGCGTTGACCAACGTCGGGACACTAGCACAGATACGCAGTATTTT.

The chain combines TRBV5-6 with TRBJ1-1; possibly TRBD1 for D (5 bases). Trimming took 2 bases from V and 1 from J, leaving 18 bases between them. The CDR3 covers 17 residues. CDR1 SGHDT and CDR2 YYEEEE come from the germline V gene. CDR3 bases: TGTGCCAGCAGCTTTGGCAGCCGGGGCCCATGGAACACTGAAGCTTTCTTT. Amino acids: CASSFGSRGPWNTEAFF.

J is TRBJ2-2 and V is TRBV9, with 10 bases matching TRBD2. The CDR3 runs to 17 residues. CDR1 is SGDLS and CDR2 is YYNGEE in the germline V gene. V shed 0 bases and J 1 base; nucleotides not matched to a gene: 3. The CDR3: CASSVARTSGNTGELFF. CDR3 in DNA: TGTGCCAGCAGCGTAGCTAGGACTAGCGGGAACACCGGGGAGCTGTTTTTT.